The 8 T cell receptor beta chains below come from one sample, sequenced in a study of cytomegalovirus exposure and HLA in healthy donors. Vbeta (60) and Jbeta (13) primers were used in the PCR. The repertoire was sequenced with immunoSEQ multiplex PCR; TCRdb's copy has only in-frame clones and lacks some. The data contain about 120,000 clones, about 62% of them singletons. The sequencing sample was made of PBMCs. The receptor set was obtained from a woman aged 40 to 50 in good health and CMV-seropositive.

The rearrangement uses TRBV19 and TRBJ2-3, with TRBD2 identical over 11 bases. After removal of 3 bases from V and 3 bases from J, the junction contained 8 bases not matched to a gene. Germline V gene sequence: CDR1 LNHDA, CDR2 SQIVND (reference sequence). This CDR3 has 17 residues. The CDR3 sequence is CASSIRLAGRVTDTQYF. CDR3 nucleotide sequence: TGTGCCAGTAGTATTAGACTAGCGGGGAGGGTGACAGATACGCAGTATTTT.

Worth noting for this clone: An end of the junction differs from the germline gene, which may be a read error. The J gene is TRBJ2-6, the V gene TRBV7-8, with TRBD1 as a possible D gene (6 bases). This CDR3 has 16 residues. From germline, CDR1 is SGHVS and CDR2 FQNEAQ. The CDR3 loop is CASSLARTEKANVLTF. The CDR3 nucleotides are TGTGCCAGCAGCCTAGCCAGGACAGAAAAGGCCAACGTCCTGACTTTC.

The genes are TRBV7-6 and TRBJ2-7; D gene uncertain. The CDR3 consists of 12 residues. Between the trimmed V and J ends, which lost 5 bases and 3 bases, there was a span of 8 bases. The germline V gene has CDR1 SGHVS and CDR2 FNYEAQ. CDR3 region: CASSLGDYEQYF. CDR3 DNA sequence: TGTGCCAGCAGCCTCGGTGACTACGAGCAGTACTTC.

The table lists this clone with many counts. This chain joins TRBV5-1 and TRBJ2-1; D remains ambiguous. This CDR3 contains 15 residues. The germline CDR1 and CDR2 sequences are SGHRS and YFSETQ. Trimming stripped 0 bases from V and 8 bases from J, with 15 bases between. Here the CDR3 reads CASSLGVGPSDEQFF. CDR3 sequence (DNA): TGCGCCAGCAGCTTGGGGGTCGGCCCAAGCGATGAGCAGTTCTTC. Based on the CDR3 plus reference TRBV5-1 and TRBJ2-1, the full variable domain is KAGVTQTPRYLIKTRGQQVTLSCSPISGHRSVSWYQQTPGQGLQFLFEYFSETQRNKGNFPGRFSGRQFSNSRSEMNVSTLELGDSALYLCASSLGVGPSDEQFFGPGTRLTVL.

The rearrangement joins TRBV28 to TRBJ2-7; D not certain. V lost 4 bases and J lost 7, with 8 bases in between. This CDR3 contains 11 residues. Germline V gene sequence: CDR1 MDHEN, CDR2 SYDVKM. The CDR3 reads CASSSIEEQYF. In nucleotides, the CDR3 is TGTGCCAGCAGTTCAATCGAGGAGCAGTACTTC.

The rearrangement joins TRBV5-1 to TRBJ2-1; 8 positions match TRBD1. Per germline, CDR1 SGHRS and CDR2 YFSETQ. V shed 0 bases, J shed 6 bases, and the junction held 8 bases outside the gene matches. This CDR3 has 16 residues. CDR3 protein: CASSLASGQGVNEQFF. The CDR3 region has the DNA TGCGCCAGCAGCTTGGCCAGCGGACAGGGCGTCAATGAGCAGTTCTTC.

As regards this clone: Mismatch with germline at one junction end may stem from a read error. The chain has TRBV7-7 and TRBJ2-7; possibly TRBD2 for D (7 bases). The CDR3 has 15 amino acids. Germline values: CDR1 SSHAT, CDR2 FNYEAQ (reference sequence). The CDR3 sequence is CASSPGEGDSYEQYF. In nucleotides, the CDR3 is TGTGCTAGCAGCCCAGGGGAGGGCGACTCCTACGAGCAGTACTTC.

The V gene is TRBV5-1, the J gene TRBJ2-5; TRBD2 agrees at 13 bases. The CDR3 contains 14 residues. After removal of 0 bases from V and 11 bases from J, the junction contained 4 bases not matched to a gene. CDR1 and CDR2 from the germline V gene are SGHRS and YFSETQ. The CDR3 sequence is CASSLVLAGGEQYF. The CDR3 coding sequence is TGCGCCAGCAGCTTGGTACTAGCGGGAGGGGAGCAGTACTTC.